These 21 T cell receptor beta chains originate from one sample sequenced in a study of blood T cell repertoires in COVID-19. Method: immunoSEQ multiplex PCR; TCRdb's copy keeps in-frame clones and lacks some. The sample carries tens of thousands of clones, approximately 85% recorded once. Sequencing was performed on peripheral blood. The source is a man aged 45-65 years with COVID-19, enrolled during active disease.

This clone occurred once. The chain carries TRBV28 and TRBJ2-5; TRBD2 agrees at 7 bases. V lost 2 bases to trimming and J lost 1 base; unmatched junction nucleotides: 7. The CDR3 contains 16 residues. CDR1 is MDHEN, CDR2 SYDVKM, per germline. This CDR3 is CASSLLERGRQETQYF. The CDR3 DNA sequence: TGTGCCAGCAGTTTACTGGAGCGGGGCCGCCAAGAGACCCAGTACTTC.

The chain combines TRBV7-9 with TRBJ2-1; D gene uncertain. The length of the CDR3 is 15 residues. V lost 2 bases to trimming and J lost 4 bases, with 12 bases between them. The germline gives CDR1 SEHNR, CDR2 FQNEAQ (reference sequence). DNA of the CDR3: TGTGCCAGCAGCTTAAGCTTGAGTCCTTACAATGAGCAGTTCTTC. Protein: CASSLSLSPYNEQFF.

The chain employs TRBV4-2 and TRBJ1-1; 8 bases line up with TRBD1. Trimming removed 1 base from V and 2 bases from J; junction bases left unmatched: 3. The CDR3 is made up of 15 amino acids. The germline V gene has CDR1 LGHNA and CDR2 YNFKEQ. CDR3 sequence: CASSQGDRINTEAFF. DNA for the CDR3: TGTGCCAGCAGCCAAGGGGACAGGATAAACACTGAAGCTTTCTTT.

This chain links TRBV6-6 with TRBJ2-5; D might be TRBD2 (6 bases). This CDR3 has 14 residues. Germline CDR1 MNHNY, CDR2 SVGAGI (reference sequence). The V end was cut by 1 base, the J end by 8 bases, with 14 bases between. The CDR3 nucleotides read TGTGCCAGCAGTTACTATGCAGGCGGGGAAACCCAGTACTTC. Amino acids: CASSYYAGGETQYF.

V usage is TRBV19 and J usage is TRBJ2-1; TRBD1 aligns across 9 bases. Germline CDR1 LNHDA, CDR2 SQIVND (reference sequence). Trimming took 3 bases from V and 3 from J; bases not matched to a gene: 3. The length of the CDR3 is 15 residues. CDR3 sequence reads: CASSIGDRDYNEQFF. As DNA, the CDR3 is TGTGCCAGTAGTATCGGGGACAGGGACTACAATGAGCAGTTCTTC.

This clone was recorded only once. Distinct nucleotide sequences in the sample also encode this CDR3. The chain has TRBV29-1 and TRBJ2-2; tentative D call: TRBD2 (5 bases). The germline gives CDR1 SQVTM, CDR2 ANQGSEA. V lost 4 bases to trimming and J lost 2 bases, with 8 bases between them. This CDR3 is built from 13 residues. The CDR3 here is CSVVDSNTGELFF. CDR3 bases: TGCAGCGTTGTGGACTCCAACACCGGGGAGCTGTTTTTT.

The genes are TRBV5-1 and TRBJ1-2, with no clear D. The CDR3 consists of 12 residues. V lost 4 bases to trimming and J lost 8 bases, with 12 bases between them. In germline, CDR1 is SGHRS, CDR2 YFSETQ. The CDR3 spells CASSPTPGGYTF. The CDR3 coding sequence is TGCGCCAGCAGCCCGACTCCGGGAGGCTACACCTTC. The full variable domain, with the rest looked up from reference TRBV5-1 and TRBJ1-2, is KAGVTQTPRYLIKTRGQQVTLSCSPISGHRSVSWYQQTPGQGLQFLFEYFSETQRNKGNFPGRFSGRQFSNSRSEMNVSTLELGDSALYLCASSPTPGGYTFGSGTRLTVV.

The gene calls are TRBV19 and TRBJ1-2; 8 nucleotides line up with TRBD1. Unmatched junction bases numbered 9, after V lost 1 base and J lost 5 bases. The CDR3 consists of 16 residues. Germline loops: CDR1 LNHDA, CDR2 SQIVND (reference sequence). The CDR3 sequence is CASSIVSDRAWYGYTF. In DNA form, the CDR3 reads TGTGCCAGTAGTATAGTGTCGGACAGGGCGTGGTATGGCTACACCTTC.

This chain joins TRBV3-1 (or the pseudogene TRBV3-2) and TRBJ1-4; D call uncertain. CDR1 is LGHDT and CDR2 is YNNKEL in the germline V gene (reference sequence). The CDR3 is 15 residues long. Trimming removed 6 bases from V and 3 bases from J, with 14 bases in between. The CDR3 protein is CASSHTNRANEKLFF. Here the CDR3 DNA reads TGTGCCAGCAGTCACACAAATCGGGCTAATGAAAAACTGTTTTTT.

CDR3 nucleotides: TGTGCCAGCCGGGCAGGGGCTAATGAAAAACTGTTTTTT. Its protein is CASRAGANEKLFF. This chain links TRBV28 with TRBJ1-4, with D perhaps TRBD1 (6 bases). This CDR3 has 13 amino acids. Germline assignment: CDR1 MDHEN and CDR2 SYDVKM. Trimming took 8 bases from V and 3 from J, leaving 10 bases between them.

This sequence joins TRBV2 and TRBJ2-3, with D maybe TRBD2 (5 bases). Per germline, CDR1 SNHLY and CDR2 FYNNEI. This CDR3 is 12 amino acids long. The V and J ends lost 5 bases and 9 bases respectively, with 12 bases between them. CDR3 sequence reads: CASSTPEGTQYF. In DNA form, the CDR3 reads TGTGCCAGCAGTACGCCAGAGGGAACGCAGTATTTT.

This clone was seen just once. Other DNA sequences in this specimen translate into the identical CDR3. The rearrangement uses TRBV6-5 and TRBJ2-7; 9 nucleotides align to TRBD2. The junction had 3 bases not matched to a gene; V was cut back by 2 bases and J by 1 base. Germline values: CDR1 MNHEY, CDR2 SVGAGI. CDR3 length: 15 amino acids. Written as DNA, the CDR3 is TGTGCCAGCAGTTACAGTCTAGCGGGATCCTACGAGCAGTACTTC. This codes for CASSYSLAGSYEQYF.

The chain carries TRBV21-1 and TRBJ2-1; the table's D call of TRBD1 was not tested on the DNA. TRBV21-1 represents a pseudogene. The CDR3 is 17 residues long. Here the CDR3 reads CASSKVFTDDVYNEQFF. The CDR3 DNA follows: TGTGCCAGCAGCAAAGTATTCACAGACGACGTCTACAATGAGCAGTTCTTC.

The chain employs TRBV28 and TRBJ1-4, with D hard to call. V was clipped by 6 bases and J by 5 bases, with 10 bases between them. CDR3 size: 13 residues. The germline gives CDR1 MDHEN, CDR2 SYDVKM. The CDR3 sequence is CASRPPGNEKLFF. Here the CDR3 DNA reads TGTGCCAGCAGGCCACCGGGGAATGAAAAACTGTTTTTT.

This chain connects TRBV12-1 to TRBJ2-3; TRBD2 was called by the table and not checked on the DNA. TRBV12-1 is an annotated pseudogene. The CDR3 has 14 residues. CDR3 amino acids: CARQIAGLTDTQYF. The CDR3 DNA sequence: TGTGCCAGACAAATCGCGGGACTGACAGATACGCAGTATTTT.

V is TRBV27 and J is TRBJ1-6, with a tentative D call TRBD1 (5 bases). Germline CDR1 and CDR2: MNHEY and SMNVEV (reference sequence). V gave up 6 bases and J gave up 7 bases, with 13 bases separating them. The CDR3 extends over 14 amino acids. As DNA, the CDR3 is TGTGCCAGCAGCAATCCGGGGGGGAATTCACCCCTCCACTTT. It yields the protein CASSNPGGNSPLHF.

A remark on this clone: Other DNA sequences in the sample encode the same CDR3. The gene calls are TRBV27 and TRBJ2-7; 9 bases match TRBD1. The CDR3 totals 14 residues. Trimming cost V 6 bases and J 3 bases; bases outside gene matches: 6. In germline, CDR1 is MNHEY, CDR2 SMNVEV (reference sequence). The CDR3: CASSLRDRDYEQYF. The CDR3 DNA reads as TGTGCCAGCAGCTTACGGGACAGGGACTACGAGCAGTACTTC.

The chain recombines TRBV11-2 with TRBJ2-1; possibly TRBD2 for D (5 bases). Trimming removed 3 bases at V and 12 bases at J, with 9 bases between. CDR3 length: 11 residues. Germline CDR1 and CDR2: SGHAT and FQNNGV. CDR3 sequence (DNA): TGTGCCAGCAGCTTCGGGGTAGGGCAGTTCTTC. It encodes CASSFGVGQFF.

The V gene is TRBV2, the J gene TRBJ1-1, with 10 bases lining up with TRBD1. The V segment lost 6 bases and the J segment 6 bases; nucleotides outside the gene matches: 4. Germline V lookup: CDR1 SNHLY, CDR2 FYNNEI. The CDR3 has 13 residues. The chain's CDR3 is CASRDRGSPEAFF. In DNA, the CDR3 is TGTGCCAGCAGGGACAGGGGGAGCCCTGAAGCTTTCTTT.

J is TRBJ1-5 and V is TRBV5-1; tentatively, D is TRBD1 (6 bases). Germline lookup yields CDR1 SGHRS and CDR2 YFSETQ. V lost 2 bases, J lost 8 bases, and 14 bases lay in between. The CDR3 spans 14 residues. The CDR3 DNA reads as TGCGCCAGCAGCTTCACAGGGCTGGGTGAGCCCCAGCATTTT. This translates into CASSFTGLGEPQHF.

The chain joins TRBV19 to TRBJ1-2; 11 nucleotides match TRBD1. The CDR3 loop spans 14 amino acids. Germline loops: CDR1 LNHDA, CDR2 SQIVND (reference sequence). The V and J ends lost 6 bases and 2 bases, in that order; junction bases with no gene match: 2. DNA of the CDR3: TGTGCCAGTAGGGGGACAGGGGGAAACTATGGCTACACCTTC. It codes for CASRGTGGNYGYTF.